Following are 29 T cell receptor beta chains from one sample sequenced in a study of blood T cell repertoires in COVID-19. Libraries were prepared by immunoSEQ multiplex PCR; TCRdb keeps only in-frame clonotypes and omits some of them. The sample shows roughly 500,000 clones, roughly 89% of them seen only once. Sequences were obtained from peripheral blood. The source of these receptors is a man aged 18 to 35 with COVID-19, enrolled during active disease.

This clone occurred once. This rearrangement joins TRBV13 to TRBJ2-2; a possible D gene is TRBD2 (7 bases). This CDR3 has 15 amino acids. V shed 3 bases and J shed 3 bases, with 11 bases lying between them. The V gene's germline CDR1 is PRHDT and CDR2 FYEKMQ (reference sequence). In DNA form, the CDR3 reads TGTGCCAGCAGCTTGAGGGGGGGAGACACCGGGGAGCTGTTTTTT. Protein product: CASSLRGGDTGELFF.

The CDR3 loop is CASSMSSGRAETQYF. As DNA, the CDR3 is TGTGCCAGTAGTATGTCCAGCGGGAGAGCGGAGACCCAGTACTTC. The V and J genes are TRBV19 and TRBJ2-5; 8 bases agree with TRBD2. Germline CDR1 reads LNHDA; CDR2 reads SQIVND (reference sequence). After removal of 3 bases from V and 5 bases from J, the junction contained 8 bases not matched to a gene. This CDR3 spans 15 amino acids.

The rearrangement links TRBV12-3 or TRBV12-4 to TRBJ1-2, with D uncertain. The CDR3 has 13 residues. V lost 6 bases to trimming and J lost 0 bases, with 8 bases between them. CDR3 region: CASSLTPNYGYTF. The CDR3 DNA reads TGTGCCAGCAGCTTAACTCCTAACTATGGCTACACCTTC.

This chain links TRBV5-1 with TRBJ2-1, with D tentatively TRBD2 (5 bases). Germline lookup yields CDR1 SGHRS and CDR2 YFSETQ. Trimming removed 2 bases at V and 3 bases at J, with 9 bases between. This CDR3 has 14 amino acids. The DNA for the CDR3 is TGCGCCAGCAGCTTTCTCGGGGACTACAATGAGCAGTTCTTC. This sequence encodes CASSFLGDYNEQFF.

This chain joins TRBV6-2 or TRBV6-3 and TRBJ1-5, with a weak D call TRBD1 (6 bases). CDR1 and CDR2 (germline): MNHEY, SVGEGT. The V end lost 3 bases, the J end lost 5 bases, and 17 bases lay between the germline ends. The CDR3 has 16 amino acids. The CDR3 nucleotides read TGTGCCAGCAGTTATTTTGGCAGGGGTAAGGATCAGCCCCAGCATTTT. Its translation: CASSYFGRGKDQPQHF.

This chain links TRBV30 with TRBJ2-7, with 10 bases matching TRBD2. V shed 4 bases and J 4 bases; nucleotides not matched to a gene: 13. CDR3 length: 16 amino acids. In germline, CDR1 is GTSNPN, CDR2 SVGIG (reference sequence). CDR3 protein: CAWTDVSGRARYEQYF. For the CDR3, the DNA is TGTGCCTGGACCGACGTGAGCGGGAGGGCCCGTTACGAGCAGTACTTC. Full variable domain (rest looked up from reference TRBV30 and TRBJ2-7): SQTIHQWPATLVQPVGSPLSLECTVEGTSNPNLYWYRQAAGRGLQLLFYSVGIGQISSEVPQNLSASRPQDRQFILSSKKLLLSDSGFYLCAWTDVSGRARYEQYFGPGTRLTVT.

This chain joins TRBV6-5 and TRBJ2-1, with TRBD2 identical over 8 bases. CDR1 is MNHEY, CDR2 SVGAGI, per germline. The CDR3 runs 16 residues. Unmatched junction bases numbered 5, after V lost 0 bases and J lost 4 bases. CDR3 nucleotides: TGTGCCAGCAGTTACTCGAAAGCGGGGGTTTACAATGAGCAGTTCTTC. Amino acid sequence: CASSYSKAGVYNEQFF.

Here the CDR3 reads CATSGTSGNYEQYF. CDR3 DNA: TGTGCCACCAGTGGGACTAGCGGGAACTACGAGCAGTACTTC. The chain recombines TRBV24-1 with TRBJ2-7; 12 bases fit TRBD2. Unmatched junction bases numbered 1, after V lost 5 bases and J lost 3 bases. CDR3 length: 14 amino acids. The germline gives CDR1 KGHDR, CDR2 SFDVKD.

The chain joins TRBV5-8 to TRBJ1-1, with D tentatively TRBD1 (5 bases). The CDR3 sequence is 15 residues long. The germline V gene encodes CDR1 SGHTS and CDR2 YDEGEE. V lost 4 bases and J lost 1, with 14 bases in between. The CDR3 sequence: CASSPFYGGNTEAFF. In DNA, the CDR3 is TGTGCCAGCAGCCCCTTTTACGGGGGGAACACTGAAGCTTTCTTT.

The chain joins TRBV19 to TRBJ1-5; 10 nucleotides align to TRBD1. The CDR3 is 15 amino acids. Trimming took 10 bases from V and 5 from J; bases not matched to a gene: 11. Germline V lookup: CDR1 LNHDA, CDR2 SQIVND (reference sequence). The CDR3 DNA follows: TGTGCCACCTTTCCGGGACAGGGGTATCATCAGCCCCAGCATTTT. Protein: CATFPGQGYHQPQHF.

This chain links TRBV2 with TRBJ2-2; 7 bases line up with TRBD2. Losses at the gene ends were 2 bases for V and 0 bases for J; bases not matched to a gene: 6. This CDR3 has 17 residues. Germline assignment: CDR1 SNHLY and CDR2 FYNNEI. The CDR3: CASSESASGANTGELFF. The CDR3, as DNA: TGTGCCAGCAGTGAATCGGCTAGCGGAGCGAACACCGGGGAGCTGTTTTTT.

This chain joins TRBV4-2 and TRBJ2-5; 13 bases align to TRBD2. Trimming at V came to 1 base and at J to 4 bases, leaving 6 bases not matched to a gene. Germline V gene lookup returns CDR1 LGHNA and CDR2 YNFKEQ. CDR3 length equals 17 residues. The CDR3 loop is CASSQGTSGGAVETQYF. The CDR3 nucleotides read TGTGCCAGCAGCCAAGGAACTAGCGGGGGGGCCGTAGAGACCCAGTACTTC.

V gene TRBV5-1 combines with J gene TRBJ1-6, with 9 bases identical to TRBD1. The CDR3 loop spans 14 amino acids. V dropped 4 bases and J dropped 7; count of bases not matched to a gene: 3. The germline V gene encodes CDR1 SGHRS and CDR2 YFSETQ. CDR3 protein: CASSRTGENSPLHF. CDR3 nucleotide sequence: TGCGCCAGCAGCAGGACAGGGGAAAATTCACCCCTCCACTTT.

The V call is TRBV27, the J call TRBJ2-7; 7 bases are shared with TRBD1. Germline CDR1 reads MNHEY; CDR2 reads SMNVEV (reference sequence). This CDR3 is 15 amino acids long. The V segment lost 4 bases and the J segment 1 base; nucleotides outside the gene matches: 7. The CDR3 loop is CASSSYRDSSYEQYF. The CDR3 DNA reads TGTGCCAGCAGTTCCTACCGGGACAGTTCCTACGAGCAGTACTTC.

The rearrangement uses TRBV9 and TRBJ2-1, with TRBD2 as a possible D gene (5 bases). The V gene's germline CDR1 is SGDLS and CDR2 YYNGEE. The CDR3 spans 18 residues. Trimming shortened V by 3 bases and J by 0 bases, and 19 bases separated the two germline ends. Here the CDR3 DNA reads TGTGCCAGCAGCGCACCAGCCGACTATCCTAGCTCCTACAATGAGCAGTTCTTC. Translated, it gives CASSAPADYPSSYNEQFF.

The chain is built from TRBV2 and TRBJ2-7; 8 positions agree with TRBD1. The CDR3 length is 14 residues. The germline V gene encodes CDR1 SNHLY and CDR2 FYNNEI. Unmatched junction bases numbered 2, after V lost 3 bases and J lost 1 base. CDR3 region: CASSEDRDSYEQYF. In nucleotides, the CDR3 is TGTGCCAGCAGTGAGGACAGGGATTCCTACGAGCAGTACTTC.

In its sample, this clone was seen once. The chain has TRBV4-1 and TRBJ2-7; TRBD2 aligns across 10 bases. V gave up 1 base and J gave up 6 bases; unmatched junction bases: 0. Germline V CDR1 and CDR2: MGHRA, YSYEKL. The CDR3 extends over 13 amino acids. CDR3: CASSQGLAGEQYF. The CDR3 DNA follows: TGCGCCAGCAGCCAAGGACTAGCGGGCGAGCAGTACTTC.

The chain joins TRBV5-1 to TRBJ1-1; 8 positions match TRBD1. The V gene's germline CDR1 is SGHRS and CDR2 YFSETQ. Trimming at V came to 4 bases and at J to 4 bases, leaving 6 bases not matched to a gene. This CDR3 contains 14 residues. CDR3 DNA: TGCGCCAGCAGCCCTGGACAGGGTAGCACTGAAGCTTTCTTT. It codes for CASSPGQGSTEAFF.

This clone was counted between two and nine times. V is TRBV7-9 and J is TRBJ1-5; D ambiguous. The CDR3 spans 14 residues. Germline CDR1 and CDR2: SEHNR and FQNEAQ (reference sequence). Trimming took off 5 bases at V and 2 bases at J, with 10 bases between the two ends. CDR3 sequence reads: CASSPDWGNQPQHF. The DNA for the CDR3 is TGTGCCAGCAGCCCGGACTGGGGCAATCAGCCCCAGCATTTT.

The chain combines TRBV7-6 with TRBJ2-1; D is uncertain. The CDR3 covers 16 residues. CDR1 SGHVS and CDR2 FNYEAQ come from the germline V gene. Trimming took 2 bases from V and 5 from J, leaving 16 bases between them. The CDR3 here is CASSLLRHSPNNEQFF. Here the CDR3 DNA reads TGTGCCAGCAGCTTACTCAGACACTCACCTAACAATGAGCAGTTCTTC.

The V gene is TRBV19, the J gene TRBJ2-1; 7 bases are a match to TRBD1. V gave up 11 bases and J gave up 7 bases; unmatched junction bases: 8. CDR3 length equals 12 residues. CDR1 LNHDA and CDR2 SQIVND come from the germline V gene (reference sequence). CDR3 region: CAVRQGGNEQFF. The CDR3 DNA reads TGTGCCGTTCGACAGGGTGGGAATGAGCAGTTCTTC. Full variable domain (rest looked up from reference TRBV19 and TRBJ2-1): DGGITQSPKYLFRKEGQNVTLSCEQNLNHDAMYWYRQDPGQGLRLIYYSQIVNDFQKGDIAEGYSVSREKKESFPLTVTSAQKNPTAFYLCAVRQGGNEQFFGPGTRLTVL.

The gene calls are TRBV30 and TRBJ2-2; no clear D gene. Germline V gene lookup returns CDR1 GTSNPN and CDR2 SVGIG (reference sequence). V was cut by 5 bases and J by 6 bases, with 13 bases left in between. This CDR3 region has 13 residues. The CDR3 reads CAWETGAPGELFF. CDR3 sequence (DNA): TGTGCCTGGGAGACCGGAGCGCCCGGGGAGCTGTTTTTT. The entire variable domain, with the rest obtained from reference TRBV30 and TRBJ2-2, is as follows: SQTIHQWPATLVQPVGSPLSLECTVEGTSNPNLYWYRQAAGRGLQLLFYSVGIGQISSEVPQNLSASRPQDRQFILSSKKLLLSDSGFYLCAWETGAPGELFFGEGSRLTVL.

The chain recombines TRBV7-2 with TRBJ2-1, with 9 bases that match TRBD2. V gave up 4 bases and J gave up 4 bases; unmatched junction bases: 11. The germline V gene has CDR1 SGHTA and CDR2 FQGNSA. The CDR3 consists of 17 residues. As DNA, the CDR3 is TGTGCCAGCAGCTATAGCGGGGGTGGTTATGGGTACAATGAGCAGTTCTTC. Encoded protein: CASSYSGGGYGYNEQFF.

The chain uses TRBV2 and TRBJ2-1; TRBD2 matches 13 bases. V dropped 7 bases and J dropped 7; count of bases not matched to a gene: 7. The germline V gene encodes CDR1 SNHLY and CDR2 FYNNEI. The CDR3 runs 15 residues. For the CDR3, the DNA is TGTGCCAGCATATCCGGGACTAGCGGGATTAATGAGCAGTTCTTC. Residues: CASISGTSGINEQFF. Together with reference TRBV2 and TRBJ2-1, the CDR3 gives the full variable domain: EPEVTQTPSHQVTQMGQEVILRCVPISNHLYFYWYRQILGQKVEFLVSFYNNEISEKSEIFDDQFSVERPDGSNFTLKIRSTKLEDSAMYFCASISGTSGINEQFFGPGTRLTVL.

The chain carries TRBV14 and TRBJ1-1; no firm D call. The ends were cut back, 3 bases at V and 0 bases at J, with 8 bases in the middle. In germline, CDR1 is SGHDN, CDR2 FVKESK. There are 14 residues in the CDR3. The DNA of the CDR3 is TGTGCCAGCAGCCAGGGCAATTTGAACACTGAAGCTTTCTTT. This codes for CASSQGNLNTEAFF.

V usage is TRBV5-4 and J usage is TRBJ2-3, with 8 bases that match TRBD2. V lost 0 bases, J lost 5 bases, and 8 bases stayed unmatched. Germline CDR1 reads SGHNT; CDR2 reads YYREEE (reference sequence). This CDR3 has 16 residues. CDR3: CASSLAGAAGEDTQYF. For the CDR3, the DNA is TGTGCCAGCAGCTTGGCGGGGGCAGCGGGAGAAGATACGCAGTATTTT.

The genes are TRBV5-3 and TRBJ1-5; D uncertain. TRBV5-3 is an ORF; its function is uncertain. This CDR3 has 14 amino acids. V dropped 4 bases and J dropped 2 bases, with 10 bases sitting between them. The CDR3 nucleotides are TGTGCCAGAAGCATCGTCGGGGGCAATCAGCCCCAGCATTTT. This translates into CARSIVGGNQPQHF.

The chain combines TRBV7-8 with TRBJ2-7; maybe TRBD1 (5 bases). CDR1 SGHVS and CDR2 FQNEAQ come from the germline V gene. The CDR3 covers 17 residues. V dropped 5 bases and J dropped 1 base, with 21 bases sitting between them. The CDR3 nucleotides read TGTGCCAGCAGCGGGCCAGGGCAGCCATCTCTATCCTACGAGCAGTACTTC. As protein: CASSGPGQPSLSYEQYF.

The chain recombines TRBV18 with TRBJ2-3, with 9 bases matching TRBD1. The V gene end was trimmed by 2 bases and the J gene end by 4 bases; junction bases not matched to a gene: 16. The CDR3 covers 19 residues. CDR1 KGHSH and CDR2 LQKENI come from the germline V gene. CDR3 bases: TGTGCCAGCTCACCAGCCCTGGTTCCGGGACAGGGAGCCTCAGATACGCAGTATTTT. Amino acid sequence: CASSPALVPGQGASDTQYF.